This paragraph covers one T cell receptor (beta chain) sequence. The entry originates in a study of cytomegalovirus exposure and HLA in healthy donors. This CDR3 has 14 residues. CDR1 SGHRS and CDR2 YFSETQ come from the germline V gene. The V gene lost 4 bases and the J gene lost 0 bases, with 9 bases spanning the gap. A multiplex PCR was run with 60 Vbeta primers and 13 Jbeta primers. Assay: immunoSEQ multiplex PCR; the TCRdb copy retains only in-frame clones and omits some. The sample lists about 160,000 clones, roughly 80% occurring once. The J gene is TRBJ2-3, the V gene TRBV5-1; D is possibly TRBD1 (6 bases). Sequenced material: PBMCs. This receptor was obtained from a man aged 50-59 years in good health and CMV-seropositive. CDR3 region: CASSGDISTDTQYF. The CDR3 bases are TGCGCCAGCAGCGGGGACATCAGCACAGATACGCAGTATTTT. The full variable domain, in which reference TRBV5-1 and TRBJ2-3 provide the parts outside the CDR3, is KAGVTQTPRYLIKTRGQQVTLSCSPISGHRSVSWYQQTPGQGLQFLFEYFSETQRNKGNFPGRFSGRQFSNSRSEMNVSTLELGDSALYLCASSGDISTDTQYFGPGTRLTVL.